The source of this TCR beta chain is a study of blood T cells in healthy people across ages. The wider study: Template switching caught about one barcoded beta molecule for each two T cells.

General study results and limits: Higher diversity and more naive CD4+ cells were features of long-lived donors, compared to aged donors.

A second about 6 to 11 cycle PCR used barcoded and J-beta primers. All cDNA molecules were each tagged by a template-switch adaptor with 12 random nucleotides. TCRdb re-derived calls from the 5' RACE reads in MiXCR, one entry per CDR3 protein. Of about 650,000 distinct CDR3 sequences in the sample, over 40% were seen once. This CDR3 spans 12 amino acids. Germline V CDR1 and CDR2: KGHSH, LQKENI. V was shortened by 4 bases and J by 7 bases, with 10 bases between the two germline ends. As regards this clonotype: Its antigen is undetermined.

Peripheral blood from each donor was collected in a volume of approximately 9.5 milliliters. What was sequenced was blood. This receptor was obtained from an elderly woman in good health. The chain couples TRBV18 to TRBJ1-1, with a tentative D call TRBD1 (6 bases). CDR3 amino acids: CASSQGEDEAFF. CDR3 coding DNA: TGTGCCAGCTCACAGGGGGAAGATGAAGCTTTCTTT.